This T cell receptor (beta chain) was captured by sequencing in a study of naive and memory T cell subsets (dated by TCRdb to 2016 to 2017). The study in broad terms: An open-source, UMI-based TCR alpha and beta sequencing pipeline was applied to sorted naive and memory peripheral blood T cell subsets. RNA was DNase-treated and reverse transcribed with TCR constant-region primers, mostly using SuperScript III. Complete agreement was observed between the functional CMV T cell responses and the IgG serology results. Study-wide findings and limitations: The abundance of TCRs followed a power law with an exponent that differed between naive and memory subsets yet stayed consistent across the three individuals. In both CD4 and CD8 cells, the Gini index increased while Shannon and inverse Simpson diversity decreased from naive through CM, EM and EMRA. Once error correction was done, more than 90% of naive TCR sequences showed up just once, which made the naive abundance distributions much steeper than those of the memory subsets. RNA-based TCR counts may be affected by expression changes linked to T cell activation and differentiation. No ground truth was available to validate the repertoire findings for the naive and memory subsets. Single alpha or beta chain sequences, rather than paired alpha/beta receptors, were used to define clonotypes.

From the second PCR step on, the TCR alpha and beta chain libraries were amplified in separate reactions. Donor CMV status was determined by IFNgamma production from CD4+ T cells after overnight stimulation of fresh PBMCs with CMV viral lysate. CD4 T cells were positively selected using Miltenyi beads, after which CD8 T cells were positively selected from the CD4-negative fraction. After staining for CD3, CD4, CD8, CD45RA, CD27 and a live/dead dye, cells were sorted on a BD Aria II into four subsets based on CD45RA and CD27. Blood was obtained from three healthy volunteers, and the blood from each volunteer was fractionated into CD4 and CD8 T cells and subsequently into four differentiation subsets. Approximately 120 ml of peripheral blood was collected from each donor, and PBMC were isolated from the blood using Ficoll-Paque PLUS density-gradient centrifugation. After sorting, cells were lysed in RLT buffer, RNA was extracted using a Qiagen RNeasy kit, and the extracted RNA was stored at -80 degrees C.

Libraries were made using UMI-ligation and nested PCR. The beta constant-region primer was an equimolar mix of two oligonucleotides covering both TRBC1 and TRBC2. Four rounds of PCR, combining the SP2 primer with nested alpha and beta constant-region primers, were used to amplify the ligated cDNA. A single-stranded oligonucleotide containing the SP2 primer and a 12-nucleotide UMI was joined to the 3' end of the cDNA by T4 RNA ligase 1. The ligation reaction was incubated at 16°C for about 20-24 hours. PCR2 was typically run as a SYBR Green qPCR and stopped at a predetermined threshold to prevent over-amplification. All purifications after the first were performed with Agencourt AMPure XP magnetic beads. Library quantification was done by Qubit, followed by a TapeStation check on which the main peak was expected at around 650 bp. Pooled libraries were sequenced on an Illumina MiSeq using v2 2x251 paired-end kits, and typically roughly 0.95-2.2 million reads were obtained per sample. Each sample was pooled at about 4.2 nM, and roughly 4.5-7.5% PhiX was included to help cluster recognition. The source study handled its data this way. FASTQ reads processed by Demultiplexor were assigned V and J genes by Decombinator through tag matching that tolerated a single base-pair mismatch. Collapsinator used UMIs to correct both sequencing errors and frequency errors arising from PCR heterogeneity. TCRs were translated and CDR3s were extracted from the conserved cysteine to the FGXG phenylalanine by CDR3Translator, with non-productive sequences being flagged. Gini, Shannon entropy and inverse Simpson indices were calculated on repertoires subsampled to equal numbers of UMI-defined TCRs. Clonotype abundance distributions were fitted to a power law by maximum likelihood within the linear range. On one naive CD8 sample, the pipeline and MIGEC gave similar UMI counts, unique TCR numbers and clonal distributions. The repertoires were searched for under 7,500 CMV-associated CDR3 sequences that had been compiled from VDJdb and a published dataset. Using fastp at Q25 and MiXCR, TCRdb reprocessed the public reads and kept productive beta chains. Rows matching on CDR3 protein sequence are summarized as one entry with the most common DNA and genes. The V and J calls follow TCRdb's processing rather than the paper's. The sample contains 120,000 or so distinct CDR3 sequences, 35% to 40% of them found a single time. The ten largest make up approximately 0.87% of the sample.

V is clipped by 3 bases and J by 0 bases, and the sequence between their germline boundaries is 14 bases long. Via the germline V gene (reference sequence), CDR1 is GTSNPN and CDR2 SVGIG. Counted from cysteine to phenylalanine, this CDR3 has 15 amino acids. Only the CDR3 DNA stays, 45 bases, in frame from base 1. Worth noting for this clonotype: The antigen it recognizes is unknown. No much larger clone exists at a distance of one base, and base qualities are not known.

Sequenced input: central memory CD4+ T cells from blood. Per the publication, the cell subset or site label means: central memory, CD45RA- CD27+. The chain couples TRBV30 to TRBJ1-1; no D gene call is confident. The TCR comes from a human donor in good health. The encoded CDR3 is CAWRPTGLMNTEAFF. In nucleotide form, the sequence is TGTGCCTGGAGACCTACCGGTCTTATGAACACTGAAGCTTTCTTT.